This entry concerns a single T cell receptor (beta chain). This entry is derived from a study of T cell changes during pregnancy in multiple sclerosis. The V and J ends lost 0 bases and 8 bases, in that order; junction bases with no gene match: 17. This CDR3 is 18 amino acids long. In germline, CDR1 is SGDLS, CDR2 YYNGEE. The data were produced by immunoSEQ multiplex PCR, yet TCRdb's version contains in-frame clones alone and is incomplete. The table shows about 36,000 clones, with about 92% occurring only once. The sequenced sample was CD4+ T cells from peripheral blood mononuclear cells, obtained in the first trimester of pregnancy. The source is a female donor with multiple sclerosis, enrolled in a pregnancy study. The chain uses TRBV9 and TRBJ2-3, with 8 bases lining up with TRBD1. CDR3 in DNA: TGTGCCAGCAGCGTAGTTTCAGGACAGGGCGGTGAACTAGGTACGCAGTATTTT. Its protein product is CASSVVSGQGGELGTQYF.